This TCR beta chain was identified in a study of T cells in Graves' hyperthyroidism and ophthalmopathy. Study summary: The blood sample was taken at first diagnosis, before treatment began. Study-wide findings and caveats: Appearing also in blood were most of the thyroid clonotypes expanded above 0.001. In the analysis, a 13 V-J model separated ophthalmopathy from stable hyperthyroidism.

TCR beta CDR3 regions were amplified from RNA. The HTBI set primed first-round TCR CDR3 RT-PCR. MiXCR, run by TCRdb on the multiplex PCR reads, gives a single entry per CDR3 protein. The sample lists more than 500,000 distinct CDR3 sequences, roughly 15% occurring once. Turning to this clonotype: Its antigen is as yet unknown.

CDR1 SGHTA and CDR2 FQGNSA come from the germline V gene. V was clipped by 5 bases and J by 6 bases, with 16 bases between them. The CDR3 has 14 amino acids. Sequencing input: blood. The origin of this receptor is a woman aged 30 to 39 with Graves' hyperthyroidism. This chain joins TRBV7-2 and TRBJ1-2, with D possibly TRBD1 on 5 matching bases. CDR3 bases: TGTGCCAGCAGCACCCGCGGGGGAGGCGATGGCTACACCTTC. Translating gives CASSTRGGGDGYTF. The full variable domain, rest sourced from reference TRBV7-2 and TRBJ1-2, is GAGVSQSPSNKVTEKGKDVELRCDPISGHTALYWYRQSLGQGLEFLIYFQGNSAPDKSGLPSDRFSAERTGGSVSTLTIQRTQQEDSAVYLCASSTRGGGDGYTFGSGTRLTVV.